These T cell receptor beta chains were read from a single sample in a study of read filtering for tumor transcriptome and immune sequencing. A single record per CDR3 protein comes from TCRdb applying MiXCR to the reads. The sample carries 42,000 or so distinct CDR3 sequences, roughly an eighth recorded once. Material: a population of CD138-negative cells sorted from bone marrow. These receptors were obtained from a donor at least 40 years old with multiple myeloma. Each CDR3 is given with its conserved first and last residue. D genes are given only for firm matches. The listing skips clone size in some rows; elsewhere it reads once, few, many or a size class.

TGTGCCAGCAGCCCCGGACGATCCACAGATACGCAGTATTTT CASSPGRSTDTQYF many 14 - TRBJ2-3 TRBV7-2
TGTGCCAGCACCATCCCCGGACAGGGGGCGTTAGAGCAGTACTTC CASTIPGQGALEQYF many 15 TRBD1 TRBJ2-7 TRBV28
TGTGCCAGCAGTCGGACTGTCTACGAGCAGTACTTC CASSRTVYEQYF many 12 - TRBJ2-7 TRBV6-2/TRBV6-3
TGTGCCAGCAGCTTTCTATTGGGAAGTAGCAATTACCTCAATGAGCAGTTCTTC CASSFLLGSSNYLNEQFF - 18 - TRBJ2-1 TRBV7-2
TGCAGCGTTGAAGACAGGTCTTCCTATTCCTTCTTT CSVEDRSSYSFF many 12 - TRBJ1-1 TRBV29-1
TGCAGTGCTAGAGATCTTCGGCTGGCCAACTATGGCTACACCTTC CSARDLRLANYGYTF many 15 - TRBJ1-2 TRBV20-1
TGCGCCAGCAGCCCAGAAGGTTCTCAGACCTACGAGCAGTACTTC CASSPEGSQTYEQYF - 15 - TRBJ2-7 TRBV5-1
TGTGCCAGCAGCCAAGACAGGGCCCGCGAGCAGTACTTC CASSQDRAREQYF many 13 TRBD1 TRBJ2-7 TRBV11-2
TGTGCCAGCAGTGTGACACCGCTTAATGAAAAACTGTTTTTT CASSVTPLNEKLFF many 14 - TRBJ1-4 TRBV28
TGTGCCAGCAGCGCAGGGTTACCGAATAGCAATCAGCCCCAGCATTTT CASSAGLPNSNQPQHF many 16 - TRBJ1-5 TRBV6-1
TGCGCCAGCAGTCCGCTAGCGGGAGGCACAGATACGCAGTATTTT CASSPLAGGTDTQYF many 15 TRBD2 TRBJ2-3 TRBV5-1
TGTGCCAGCAGTTCGGGGGGAGGGCCGGGGAATACGCAGTATTTT CASSSGGGPGNTQYF - 15 TRBD2 TRBJ2-3 TRBV2
TGCGCCAGCAGCCCTGGAAGGACAGGAAAGGATGAGCAGTTCTTC CASSPGRTGKDEQFF many 15 TRBD1 TRBJ2-1 TRBV5-1
TGTGCCAGCAGCTTTGGGGAGGGGGAGACCCAGTACTTC CASSFGEGETQYF many 13 TRBD2 TRBJ2-5 TRBV5-6
TGCAGCGTCCGTACAGGGGTGGGGAACACCGGGGAGCTGTTTTTT CSVRTGVGNTGELFF many 15 TRBD1 TRBJ2-2 TRBV29-1
TGCAGCGTTGTATCCCAGGGCGTAGGGAACACTGAAGCTTTCTTT CSVVSQGVGNTEAFF many 15 - TRBJ1-1 TRBV29-1
TGTGCCACCAGTGGGGGACAGGGGGTTAGCAATCAGCCCCAGCATTTT CATSGGQGVSNQPQHF many 16 TRBD1 TRBJ1-5 TRBV24-1
TGCAGCGTTGCAGAGAACACAGATACGCAGTATTTT CSVAENTDTQYF few 12 - TRBJ2-3 TRBV29-1
TGCAGTGCTCTAGGTCCGGGGGCCTACAATGAGCAGTTCTTC CSALGPGAYNEQFF once 14 - TRBJ2-1 TRBV20-1
TGTGCCAGCAGCTTATCGCCGGCTAGCGGGAGTGGGGGGTGGGTGCAGTTCTTC CASSLSPASGSGGWVQFF few 18 TRBD2 TRBJ2-1 TRBV7-2
TGTGCCAGTAGTATCTCTCCGGGACATGCCGCCGAGCAGTACTTC CASSISPGHAAEQYF few 15 - TRBJ2-7 TRBV19
TGCAGTGCTAGAGCGAGTGATAACTATGGCTACACCTTC CSARASDNYGYTF many 13 - TRBJ1-2 TRBV20-1
TGTGCCGGTAGATACGCGGGAGGGCCGGGGAATGAGCAGTTCTTC CAGRYAGGPGNEQFF - 15 TRBD2 TRBJ2-1 TRBV19
TGTGCCAGCAGCCCGGGGGACAGGCCGGCCGAGCAGTACTTC CASSPGDRPAEQYF many 14 TRBD1 TRBJ2-7 TRBV7-2
TGTGCCAGCAGTAGAGGACAGGACTACGGCTCTGGGGCCAACGTCCTGACTTTC CASSRGQDYGSGANVLTF many 18 - TRBJ2-6 TRBV12-3/TRBV12-4
TGTGCCAGCAGCTTCGGGGAGGACTATGGCTACACCTTC CASSFGEDYGYTF few 13 - TRBJ1-2 TRBV5-4
TGCAGCGTGGATACCCGGGGGAGGGCTTTCTTT CSVDTRGRAFF many 11 - TRBJ1-1 TRBV29-1
TGTGCCAGCTCACCTTCAGTTGGCAGTTGGGCGGGAGGATACAATGAGCAGTTCTTC CASSPSVGSWAGGYNEQFF many 19 TRBD2 TRBJ2-1 TRBV18
TGTGCCAGCAGCTCCGCAGGGTACGGGGAGCTGTTTTTT CASSSAGYGELFF many 13 - TRBJ2-2 TRBV5-4
TGTGCCAGCAGATGGGACAGGGGCCGGAGTAATGAAAAACTGTTTTTT CASRWDRGRSNEKLFF many 16 TRBD1 TRBJ1-4 TRBV12-3/TRBV12-4
TGTGCCAGCAGCTGGGAAGGGCATAGTCTCGACACGGGCGCTTTCTTT CASSWEGHSLDTGAFF many 16 - TRBJ1-1 TRBV11-2
TGTGCCAGCAGCCAGAGATTTAGCGGGAGGACAAAAGAGACCCAGTACTTC CASSQRFSGRTKETQYF many 17 TRBD2 TRBJ2-5 TRBV3-1
TGTGCCAGCAGTCCGGGGGTCGGGGGCAATCAGCCCCAGCATTTT CASSPGVGGNQPQHF - 15 - TRBJ1-5 TRBV6-6
TGTGCCAGCAGCCAGACCACCCGGACTAGCGGGATCTACAATGAGCAGTTCTTC CASSQTTRTSGIYNEQFF many 18 TRBD2 TRBJ2-1 TRBV3-1
TGTGCCAGCAGCGCCGCGGAAGGGGCAAATCAGCCCCAGCATTTT CASSAAEGANQPQHF few 15 - TRBJ1-5 TRBV7-9
TGCGCCAGCAGCTTATTAAGAGATACGCAGTATTTT CASSLLRDTQYF many 12 - TRBJ2-3 TRBV5-1
TGCAGCGTTGAGGGGAACTGGGGGGGGACCCAGTACTTC CSVEGNWGGTQYF many 13 TRBD2 TRBJ2-5 TRBV29-1
TGTGCCAGCAGCTTAGTACTAGCGGTCCCAGATACGCAGTATTTT CASSLVLAVPDTQYF few 15 TRBD2 TRBJ2-3 TRBV7-2
TGTGCCAGCAGCCGTGCCTTTGGCTCCTACAATGAGCAGTTCTTC CASSRAFGSYNEQFF many 15 - TRBJ2-1 TRBV3-1
TGTGCCAGCAGCTTAGCGCCTAGGGGGGAGCAGTACTTC CASSLAPRGEQYF many 13 - TRBJ2-7 TRBV7-9
TGTGCCAGCAGGAAGGGGGGAGGGGAGACCCAGTACTTC CASRKGGGETQYF many 13 - TRBJ2-5 TRBV12-3/TRBV12-4
TGTGCCATCAGTGAGGTGACAGGGGGCACTGAAGCTTTCTTT CAISEVTGGTEAFF many 14 TRBD1 TRBJ1-1 TRBV10-3
TGTGCCAGCAGCTCCTTAGCGGGAGGGGGCACAGATACGCAGTATTTT CASSSLAGGGTDTQYF many 16 TRBD2 TRBJ2-3 TRBV13
TGTGCCAGCAGTTATGGTAGGGCATGGTACTTC CASSYGRAWYF many 11 - TRBJ2-7 TRBV6-2/TRBV6-3
TGCAGCGTTGCGGACAGGGGTTACGAGCAGTACTTC CSVADRGYEQYF many 12 TRBD1 TRBJ2-7 TRBV29-1
TGTGCCAGCAGCCAAGATAAAGGGGCGGGACCCCTCAATGAGCAGTTCTTC CASSQDKGAGPLNEQFF many 17 - TRBJ2-1 TRBV3-1